The present entry profiles one TCR beta chain with its context. This sample stems from a study of shared T cell receptors in the human thymus. The assay was immunoSEQ multiplex PCR, and TCRdb's table has in-frame clones only and misses some. The sample lists roughly 560,000 clones, 70% to 80% seen once, with around 0.013% in the top ten. Looked up from germline, CDR1 is LNHNV and CDR2 is YYDKDF (reference sequence). The CDR3 length is 15 residues. The V gene lost 4 bases and the J gene lost 5 bases, with 15 bases spanning the gap. The sample was also reused in another study, on human thymus T cells.

The specimen was thymocytes. The TCR was taken from a boy in the first two years of life with a congenital heart defect. The chain links TRBV15 to TRBJ2-1; unclear D gene. The CDR3 here is CATSTQNQVDNEQFF. Here the CDR3 DNA reads TGTGCCACCAGCACCCAGAACCAGGTTGACAATGAGCAGTTCTTC.